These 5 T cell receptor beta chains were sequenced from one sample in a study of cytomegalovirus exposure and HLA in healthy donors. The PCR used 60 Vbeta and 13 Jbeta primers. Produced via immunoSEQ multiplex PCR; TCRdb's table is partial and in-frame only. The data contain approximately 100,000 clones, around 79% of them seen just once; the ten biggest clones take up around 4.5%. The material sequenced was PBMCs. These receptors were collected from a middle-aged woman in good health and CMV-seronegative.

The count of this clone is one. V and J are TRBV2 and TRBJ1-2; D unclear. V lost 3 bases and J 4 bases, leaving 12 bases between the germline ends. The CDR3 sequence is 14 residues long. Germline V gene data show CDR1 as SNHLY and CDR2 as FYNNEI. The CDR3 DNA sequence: TGTGCCAGCAGTGATACTAAGAGAATCTATGGCTACACCTTC. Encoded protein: CASSDTKRIYGYTF.

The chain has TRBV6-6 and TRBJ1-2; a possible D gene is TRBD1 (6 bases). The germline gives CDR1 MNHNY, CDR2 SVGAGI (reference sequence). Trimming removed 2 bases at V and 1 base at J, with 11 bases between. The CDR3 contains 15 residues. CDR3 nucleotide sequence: TGTGCCAGCAGTTACCCCGGGACACATAACTATGGCTACACCTTC. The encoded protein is CASSYPGTHNYGYTF.

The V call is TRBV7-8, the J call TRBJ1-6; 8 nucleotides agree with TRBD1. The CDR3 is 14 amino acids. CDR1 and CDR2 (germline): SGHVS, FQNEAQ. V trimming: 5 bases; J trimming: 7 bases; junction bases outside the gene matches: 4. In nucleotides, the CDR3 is TGTGCCAGCAGCACCCGGACAGGGAATTCACCCCTCCACTTT. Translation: CASSTRTGNSPLHF. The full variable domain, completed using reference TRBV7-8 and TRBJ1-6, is GAGVSQSPRYKVAKRGQDVALRCDPISGHVSLFWYQQALGQGPEFLTYFQNEAQLDKSGLPSDRFFAERPEGSVSTLKIQRTQQEDSAVYLCASSTRTGNSPLHFGNGTRLTVT.

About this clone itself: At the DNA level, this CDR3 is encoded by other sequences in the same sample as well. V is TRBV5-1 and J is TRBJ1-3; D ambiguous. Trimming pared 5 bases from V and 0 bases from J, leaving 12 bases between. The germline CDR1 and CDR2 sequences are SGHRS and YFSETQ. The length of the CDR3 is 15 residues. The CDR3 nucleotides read TGCGCCAGCAGTTTTTACGCCGGCTCTGGAAACACCATATATTTT. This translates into CASSFYAGSGNTIYF.

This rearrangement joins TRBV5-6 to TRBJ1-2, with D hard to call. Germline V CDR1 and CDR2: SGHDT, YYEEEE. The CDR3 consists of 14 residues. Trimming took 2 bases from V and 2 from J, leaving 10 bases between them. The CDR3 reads CASSLNGGNYGYTF. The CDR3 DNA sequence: TGTGCCAGCAGCTTAAACGGAGGGAACTATGGCTACACCTTC.